This T cell receptor (beta chain) came from a study of shared T cell receptors in the human thymus. This CDR3 region has 13 residues. Germline V gene data show CDR1 as MGHDK and CDR2 as SYGVNS. Trimming left V 6 bases short and J 6 bases short, with 14 bases between. Sequencing was performed with immunoSEQ multiplex PCR; in TCRdb, only in-frame clones are kept and a portion is missing. The sample lists hundreds of thousands of clones, 87% seen once, with over 0.008% in the top ten. The same data also went into a second study, on human thymus T cells. According to that study: Corrective heart surgery yielded resections, and these provided the thymus tissue. What appeared biased in thymic and blood repertoires was the usage of V and J genes.

Sequenced sample: thymocytes. The source is a boy under three years old with a congenital heart defect. The rearrangement uses TRBV25-1 and TRBJ1-1; D perhaps matches TRBD1 (5 bases). The chain's CDR3 is CASSPPPGAEAFF. The CDR3 DNA follows: TGTGCCAGCAGCCCCCCCCCGGGGGCTGAAGCTTTCTTT. The full variable domain, in which reference TRBV25-1 and TRBJ1-1 provide the parts outside the CDR3, is EADIYQTPRYLVIGTGKKITLECSQTMGHDKMYWYQQDPGMELHLIHYSYGVNSTEKGDLSSESTVSRIRTEHFPLTLESARPSHTSQYLCASSPPPGAEAFFGQGTRLTVV.